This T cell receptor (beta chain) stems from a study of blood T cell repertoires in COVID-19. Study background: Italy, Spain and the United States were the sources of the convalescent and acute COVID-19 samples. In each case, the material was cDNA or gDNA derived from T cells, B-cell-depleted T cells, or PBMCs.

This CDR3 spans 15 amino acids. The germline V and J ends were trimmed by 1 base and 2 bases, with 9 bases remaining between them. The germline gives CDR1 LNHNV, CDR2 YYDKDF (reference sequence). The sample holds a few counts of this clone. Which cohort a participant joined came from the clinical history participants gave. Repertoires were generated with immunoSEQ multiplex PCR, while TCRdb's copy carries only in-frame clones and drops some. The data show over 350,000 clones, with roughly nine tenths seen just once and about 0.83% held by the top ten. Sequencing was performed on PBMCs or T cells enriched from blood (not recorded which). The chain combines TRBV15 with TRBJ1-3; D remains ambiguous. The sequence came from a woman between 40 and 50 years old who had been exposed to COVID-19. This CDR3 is CATSRGRGPGNTIYF. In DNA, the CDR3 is TGTGCCACCAGCAGAGGTCGGGGTCCTGGAAACACCATATATTTT.